These T cell receptor beta chains were read from a single sample in a study of cytomegalovirus exposure and HLA in healthy donors. Using immunoSEQ multiplex PCR, the repertoire was profiled, and TCRdb retains in-frame clones only, with some absent. The repertoire holds fewer than 200,000 clones, with about 13% as singletons. The sequencing sample was made of PBMCs. These receptors were taken from a man in his forties or fifties in good health and CMV-seropositive. Each CDR3 is given with its conserved first and last residue. Each record gives: J gene, V gene, CDR3 protein.

>TRBJ2-1|TRBV7-2
CASSLGTRPEREQFF
>TRBJ2-2|TRBV7-9
CASSLRLNTGELFF
>TRBJ1-2|TRBV30
CAFPRVRVGTGGYGYTF
>TRBJ1-5|TRBV5-4
CASSKQGGDQPQHF
>TRBJ1-2|TRBV7-2
CASSPTGAGDYGYTF
>TRBJ1-2|TRBV7-9
CASSLAAVNYGYTF
>TRBJ2-5|TRBV2
CASSDHREETQYF
>TRBJ1-4|TRBV2
CASAGQPSTNEKLFF
>TRBJ1-3|TRBV19
CASSLGRSSGNTIYF
>TRBJ2-4|TRBV7-9
CASSEGGRVKNIQYF
>TRBJ2-3|TRBV7-2
CASSPRTSGVTDTQYF
>TRBJ1-1|TRBV6-1
CATSEIREAFF
>TRBJ1-2|TRBV6-6
CASSPGRQGAFYGYTF
>TRBJ2-3|TRBV7-6
CASSLSPTGWENTQYF
>TRBJ2-7|TRBV11-2
CASRGGTDTYEQYF
>TRBJ1-3|TRBV9
CASSVGTGGGNTIYF
>TRBJ2-5|TRBV7-9
CASRSTGVETQYF
>TRBJ2-2|TRBV27
CASSLKPDGHSIGELFF
>TRBJ1-2|TRBV30
CAWSSGTGTSGGYTF
>TRBJ1-1|TRBV5-1
CASSLSGTGGTEAFF
>TRBJ2-2|TRBV5-1
CASSRDRVGTGELFF
>TRBJ2-5|TRBV28
CASGGLQETQYF
>TRBJ2-5|TRBV9
CASSVGPLQETQYF
>TRBJ2-3|TRBV7-2
CASSLGSGFSDTQYF
>TRBJ2-3|TRBV5-6
CASSLDLAGSTDTQYF
>TRBJ1-6|TRBV27
CASSASYRANSPLHF
>TRBJ2-1|TRBV6-5
CASSRDRGVYNEQFF
>TRBJ2-1|TRBV5-1
CASLTNFGEQFF
>TRBJ2-2|TRBV5-1
CASSFGDRGPTGELFF
>TRBJ2-2|TRBV14
CASSQVLSGELFF
>TRBJ1-5|TRBV5-8
CASSLYRQGASNSNQPQHF
>TRBJ2-7|TRBV2
CASSPPQGVLREQYF
>TRBJ1-1|TRBV6-5
CASSYSTGLNTEAFF
>TRBJ1-1|TRBV6-5
CASSYSTGYLGTEAFF
>TRBJ1-2|TRBV27
CATRRGRYGGYTF
>TRBJ2-3|TRBV6-5
CASRNRADTQYF
>TRBJ1-1|TRBV19
CASSQGWGTEAFF
>TRBJ1-1|TRBV5-1
CASSGIQGAGEAFF
>TRBJ2-3|TRBV10-2
CATLDPIDTQYF
>TRBJ1-2|TRBV7-2
CASAATNYGYTF